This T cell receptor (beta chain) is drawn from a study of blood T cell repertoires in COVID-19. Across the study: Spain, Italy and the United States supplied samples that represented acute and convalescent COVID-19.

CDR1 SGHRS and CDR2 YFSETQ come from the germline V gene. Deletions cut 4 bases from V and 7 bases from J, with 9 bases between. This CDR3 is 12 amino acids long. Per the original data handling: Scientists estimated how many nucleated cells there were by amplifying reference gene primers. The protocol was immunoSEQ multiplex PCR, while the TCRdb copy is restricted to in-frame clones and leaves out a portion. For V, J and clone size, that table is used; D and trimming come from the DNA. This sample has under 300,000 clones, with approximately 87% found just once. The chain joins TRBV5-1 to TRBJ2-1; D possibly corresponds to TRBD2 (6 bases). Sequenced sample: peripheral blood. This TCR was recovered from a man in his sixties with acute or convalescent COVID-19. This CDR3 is CASSVTRNEQFF. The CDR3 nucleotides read TGCGCCAGCAGCGTGACTAGGAATGAGCAGTTCTTC.